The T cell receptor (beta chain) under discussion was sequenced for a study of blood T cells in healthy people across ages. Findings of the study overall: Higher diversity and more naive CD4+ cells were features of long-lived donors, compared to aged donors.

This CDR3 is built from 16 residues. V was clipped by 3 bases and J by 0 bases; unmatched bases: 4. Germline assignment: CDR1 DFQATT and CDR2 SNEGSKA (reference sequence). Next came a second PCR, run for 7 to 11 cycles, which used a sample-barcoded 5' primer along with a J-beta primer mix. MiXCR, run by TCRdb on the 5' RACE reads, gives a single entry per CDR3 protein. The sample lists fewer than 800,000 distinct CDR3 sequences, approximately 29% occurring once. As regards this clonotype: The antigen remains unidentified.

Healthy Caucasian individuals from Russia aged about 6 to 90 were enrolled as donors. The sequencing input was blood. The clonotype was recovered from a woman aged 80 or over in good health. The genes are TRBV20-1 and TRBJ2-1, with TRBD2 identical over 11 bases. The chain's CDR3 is CSASSSGGSSYNEQFF. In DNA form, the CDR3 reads TGCAGTGCTAGCTCTAGCGGGGGGAGCTCCTACAATGAGCAGTTCTTC.